The rows below give T cell receptor beta chains drawn from one sample of a study of cytomegalovirus exposure and HLA in healthy donors. Clones were read by immunoSEQ multiplex PCR, and TCRdb kept only the in-frame ones, dropping some. The table lists over 110,000 clones, roughly 73% of them singletons, with around 1.4% in the top ten. The sample consisted of PBMCs. These receptors were obtained from a woman in her forties in good health and CMV-seronegative. Each CDR3 is given with its conserved first and last residue. The D gene is left open where the match is weak. Size values are once, few and many counts, or a class for expanded clones, and some rows have none.

abundance | d_gene | j_gene | v_gene | CDR3nt | CDR3aa
NA | NA | TRBJ1-1 | TRBV19 | TGTGCCAGTAGAGCCGGGACTGCGAACACTGAAGCTTTCTTT | CASRAGTANTEAFF
NA | NA | TRBJ2-2 | TRBV7-3 | TGTGCCAGCAGCTTAACACCAGGGATACCCGGGGAGCTGTTTTTT | CASSLTPGIPGELFF
NA | TRBD2 | TRBJ2-5 | TRBV2 | TGTGCCAGCAGAGAGAGCACCGGGACTAGCGGGGGGACTCAAGAGACCCAGTACTTC | CASRESTGTSGGTQETQYF
NA | NA | TRBJ2-6 | TRBV4-1 | TGCGCCAGCAGCCAAGATTCGGCAGTAAGGAGCTCTGGGGCCAACGTCCTGACTTTC | CASSQDSAVRSSGANVLTF
NA | NA | TRBJ1-1 | TRBV6-6 | TGTGCCAGCAGTTATCTGAGGGAGACTGAAGCTTTCTTT | CASSYLRETEAFF
once | NA | TRBJ2-5 | TRBV11-2 | TGTGCCAGCAGCTCCCCAGGGGTGGAGACCCAGTACTTC | CASSSPGVETQYF
NA | NA | TRBJ1-6 | TRBV4-1 | TGCGCCAGCAGCCAAGTGAGAACAGGGCTGGGGTCACCCCTCCACTTT | CASSQVRTGLGSPLHF
NA | NA | TRBJ1-3 | TRBV6-8 | TGTGCCAGGTTAACCCGGGACTCTGGAAACACCATATATTTT | CARLTRDSGNTIYF
few | NA | TRBJ1-1 | TRBV4-1 | TGCGCCAGCCGCCGACGGACAGAGGACACTGAAGCTTTCTTT | CASRRRTEDTEAFF
few | NA | TRBJ1-3 | TRBV6-1 | TGTGCCAGCAGGGAGGACCTAGCTGGAAACACCATATATTTT | CASREDLAGNTIYF
NA | NA | TRBJ2-7 | TRBV2 | TGTGCCAGCAGTGTCGCCTACGAGCAGTACTTC | CASSVAYEQYF
NA | TRBD1 | TRBJ2-6 | TRBV6-1 | TGTGCCAGCAGTGGACAGGGGCAGACTGGGGCCAACGTCCTGACTTTC | CASSGQGQTGANVLTF
NA | TRBD2 | TRBJ2-5 | TRBV19 | TGTGCCAGTTCGGGACTAGCGGGGCAATACCAAGAGACCCAGTACTTC | CASSGLAGQYQETQYF
NA | NA | TRBJ1-2 | TRBV10-1 | TGCGCCAGCAGTGAGTCCCCCAGGGAGGTTAGCTATGGCTACACCTTC | CASSESPREVSYGYTF
NA | NA | TRBJ2-2 | TRBV4-3 | TGCGCCAGCAGCCAAGAACGCTACAGGGATCCGAACACCGGGGAGCTGTTTTTT | CASSQERYRDPNTGELFF
NA | TRBD1 | TRBJ2-2 | TRBV11-3 | TGTGCCAGCAGTGGACAGGGCCTCGGGGAGCTGTTTTTT | CASSGQGLGELFF
NA | NA | TRBJ2-3 | TRBV28 | TGTGCCAGCAGTTTATTAGAGTGGGGGAGGGGGGCGCCCACAGATACGCAGTATTTT | CASSLLEWGRGAPTDTQYF
NA | NA | TRBJ2-3 | TRBV9 | TGTGCCAGCAGCGTTTCAACAGATACGCAGTATTTT | CASSVSTDTQYF
NA | NA | TRBJ1-2 | TRBV7-2 | TGTGCCAGCAGCTTTCTTCAAGGGGCATACGGCTACACCTTC | CASSFLQGAYGYTF
NA | NA | TRBJ2-4 | TRBV7-8 | TGTGCCAGCAGCTTTCAACTCCAAGCCAAAAACATTCAGTACTTC | CASSFQLQAKNIQYF
NA | TRBD1 | TRBJ2-5 | TRBV19 | TGTGCCAGTAGTCTCACAGGACAGGGCGAGGAGACCCAGTACTTC | CASSLTGQGEETQYF
NA | TRBD2 | TRBJ2-1 | TRBV7-3 | TGTGCCAGCAAGGGGACTAGCGGGTACAATGAGCAGTTCTTC | CASKGTSGYNEQFF
NA | NA | TRBJ2-3 | TRBV7-3 | TGTGCCAGCAGCTTCACGGGTACCCGAACAGATACGCAGTATTTT | CASSFTGTRTDTQYF
NA | NA | TRBJ2-2 | TRBV11-2 | TGTGCCAGCAGCTTACCGGGGAGCACCGGGGAGCTGTTTTTT | CASSLPGSTGELFF
NA | TRBD1 | TRBJ1-2 | TRBV28 | TGTGCCAGCAGTTCAATCGGGACAGGGAATGGCTACACCTTC | CASSSIGTGNGYTF
NA | NA | TRBJ2-3 | TRBV7-9 | TGTGCCAGCAGCCACCGTCCTCGGTTGGAGGGCACAGATACGCAGTATTTT | CASSHRPRLEGTDTQYF
once | NA | TRBJ1-6 | TRBV5-1 | TGCGCCAGCAGCCCAACACAGGAGTCACCCCTCCACTTT | CASSPTQESPLHF
few | NA | TRBJ1-1 | TRBV2 | TGTGCCAGCAGTGCTGGTCTAAACACTGAAGCTTTCTTT | CASSAGLNTEAFF
NA | NA | TRBJ1-6 | TRBV7-2 | TGTGCCAGCAGCCCCACCGCAGGTTGGAATTCACCCCTCCACTTT | CASSPTAGWNSPLHF
NA | NA | TRBJ2-3 | TRBV6-5 | TGTGCCAGCAGACCTGACAGGCACACAGATACGCAGTATTTT | CASRPDRHTDTQYF
NA | TRBD2 | TRBJ2-5 | TRBV7-2 | TGTGCCAGCAGCCTAGACTCCTATAGCGGGGGGGCCGGAGGGGAGACCCAGTACTTC | CASSLDSYSGGAGGETQYF
NA | NA | TRBJ2-3 | TRBV2 | TGTGCCAGCACTATGCAGGGGCCGGGGAACACAGATACGCAGTATTTT | CASTMQGPGNTDTQYF
NA | TRBD2 | TRBJ2-3 | TRBV5-6 | TGTGCCAGCAGCCGTAGCGGGGGGGCTGGTACAGATACGCAGTATTTT | CASSRSGGAGTDTQYF
NA | NA | TRBJ2-2 | TRBV11-3 | TGTGCCAGCAGCTTGACCCCACAGGGCTACACCGGGGAGCTGTTTTTT | CASSLTPQGYTGELFF
once | NA | TRBJ2-3 | TRBV12-5 | TGTGCTAGTGGTTTGGCAATTACCGGGACTTACCTCACAGATACGCAGTATTTT | CASGLAITGTYLTDTQYF
NA | TRBD1 | TRBJ2-3 | TRBV5-6 | TGTGCCAGCAGCTCCTACAGGGGAGGCACAGATACGCAGTATTTT | CASSSYRGGTDTQYF
NA | TRBD2 | TRBJ2-3 | TRBV7-9 | TGTGCCAGCAGCTTAGGAGGACTAGCGGGGGGTAGCACAGATACGCAGTATTTT | CASSLGGLAGGSTDTQYF
once | TRBD2 | TRBJ2-3 | TRBV15 | TGTGCCACCAGCAAGGGCAAAGGCGGGGGGGCGAGGGCAGATACGCAGTATTTT | CATSKGKGGGARADTQYF